The next 23 T cell receptor beta chains were all read from a single sample in a study of a mutant IDH1 vaccine in newly diagnosed glioma listed by TCRdb under 2021. Library creation used the immunoSEQ multiplex PCR assay. TCRdb provides this immuneACCESS table in a form limited to in-frame rearrangements. Some clones are lacking; in checked studies, under half of them reflect an unresolved V gene, and why the rest are absent is not known. For this sample the table gives 20,000 to 25,000 clones, of which 70% to 90% were detected only once. About 5% of the sample goes to the ten largest clones. This specimen's time point label, per the study, means: baseline, week 1 (first vaccination visit). Taken with the paper, the label for treatment or condition translates to: pre-vaccination baseline after standard-of-care therapy. This specimen was PBMCs, taken from a glioma patient treated with radiotherapy, temozolomide or both. The receptor set was obtained from a man aged 35 to 55 with glioma.

This clone has only one observation. This chain uses TRBV4-2 with TRBJ1-4; tentative D call: TRBD1 (5 bases). Germline V gene data show CDR1 as LGHNA and CDR2 as YNFKEQ. V dropped 4 bases and J dropped 0 bases, with 9 bases sitting between them. The CDR3 spans 15 residues. CDR3 coding DNA: TGTGCCAGCAGCCCTAGGGGTGCAACTAATGAAAAACTGTTTTTT. Its protein product is CASSPRGATNEKLFF.

The chain combines TRBV5-4 with TRBJ1-3; D is uncertain. The CDR3 extends over 14 amino acids. V lost 0 bases and J 2 bases, leaving 6 bases between the germline ends. Germline lookup yields CDR1 SGHNT and CDR2 YYREEE (reference sequence). The CDR3 coding sequence is TGTGCCAGCAGCTTGGGAGGTACTGGAAACACCATATATTTT. It translates to CASSLGGTGNTIYF.

The rearrangement links TRBV6-5 to TRBJ2-5; 7 bases line up with TRBD2. Trimming took 6 bases from V and 6 from J; bases not matched to a gene: 10. This CDR3 comprises 14 residues. CDR1 MNHEY and CDR2 SVGAGI come from the germline V gene. The CDR3 loop is CASRPQRGSQTQYF. The CDR3 DNA follows: TGTGCCAGCAGGCCGCAGCGGGGCTCCCAGACCCAGTACTTC.

This clone appeared a few times. This chain links TRBV5-6 with TRBJ2-3; D is uncertain. The CDR3 runs 13 residues. Germline lookup yields CDR1 SGHDT and CDR2 YYEEEE. The V gene lost 1 base and the J gene lost 0 bases, with 3 bases spanning the gap. In nucleotides, the CDR3 is TGTGCCAGCAGCTTGAGCAGCACAGATACGCAGTATTTT. Translating gives CASSLSSTDTQYF.

The count of this clone is one. V and J are TRBV9 and TRBJ1-3, with a weak D call TRBD1 (6 bases). The CDR3 is 17 amino acids. V shed 0 bases and J shed 0 bases, with 13 bases lying between them. Germline V gene data show CDR1 as SGDLS and CDR2 as YYNGEE. The DNA for the CDR3 is TGTGCCAGCAGCGTAGGTAGGGACAAGTACTCTGGAAACACCATATATTTT. Translation: CASSVGRDKYSGNTIYF.

This chain joins TRBV5-6 and TRBJ1-3; tentatively, D is TRBD1 (6 bases). The CDR3 is 15 residues long. Per the germline V gene, CDR1 is SGHDT and CDR2 is YYEEEE. V was trimmed by 5 bases and J by 0 bases, leaving 12 bases between them. The CDR3 reads CASSSGGASGNTIYF. CDR3 bases: TGTGCCAGCAGTTCGGGGGGGGCCTCTGGAAACACCATATATTTT. Supplemented by reference TRBV5-6 and TRBJ1-3, the full variable domain reads DAGVTQSPTHLIKTRGQQVTLRCSPKSGHDTVSWYQQALGQGPQFIFQYYEEEERQRGNFPDRFSGHQFPNYSSELNVNALLLGDSALYLCASSSGGASGNTIYFGEGSWLTVV.

The chain is built from TRBV30 and TRBJ1-1; D remains unclear. CDR1 and CDR2 from the germline V gene are GTSNPN and SVGIG (reference sequence). This CDR3 spans 11 amino acids. V gave up 5 bases and J gave up 6 bases, with 10 bases separating them. The CDR3 is CAWGSVAEAFF. CDR3 nucleotide sequence: TGTGCCTGGGGTAGTGTGGCTGAAGCTTTCTTT.

The chain carries TRBV2 and TRBJ2-7; TRBD2 agrees at 9 bases. Germline CDR1 SNHLY, CDR2 FYNNEI. V was pared by 3 bases and J by 4 bases, with 4 bases of the junction left unmatched. The CDR3 extends over 14 amino acids. The DNA of the CDR3 is TGTGCCAGCAGTGAGCGGGAGGGCCAATACGAGCAGTACTTC. Protein: CASSEREGQYEQYF. Full variable domain (rest looked up from reference TRBV2 and TRBJ2-7): EPEVTQTPSHQVTQMGQEVILRCVPISNHLYFYWYRQILGQKVEFLVSFYNNEISEKSEIFDDQFSVERPDGSNFTLKIRSTKLEDSAMYFCASSEREGQYEQYFGPGTRLTVT.

The chain uses TRBV5-5 and TRBJ1-3; D remains ambiguous. V gave up 1 base and J gave up 0 bases, with 8 bases separating them. CDR3 length: 15 amino acids. Germline lookup yields CDR1 SGHKS and CDR2 YYEKEE (reference sequence). The CDR3 protein is CASSLFGLSGNTIYF. The CDR3 DNA reads TGTGCCAGCAGCTTGTTTGGACTCTCTGGAAACACCATATATTTT.

The chain uses TRBV6-1 and TRBJ1-3; D call uncertain. Germline V gives CDR1 MNHNS, CDR2 SASEGT. Trimming took off 10 bases at V and 3 bases at J, with 19 bases between the two ends. The length of the CDR3 is 15 residues. The CDR3 DNA reads as TGTGCCACCCGGGCTAGGGCAGTAAGTGGAAACACCATATATTTT. Protein: CATRARAVSGNTIYF.

In nucleotides, the CDR3 is TGTGCCAGCAGGGGCTATTACACCGGGGAGCTGTTTTTT. Amino acid sequence: CASRGYYTGELFF. The rearrangement uses TRBV6-1 and TRBJ2-2, with D uncertain. CDR1 is MNHNS, CDR2 SASEGT, per germline. The CDR3 runs 13 residues. Trimming shortened V by 6 bases and J by 3 bases, and 8 bases separated the two germline ends.

This rearrangement joins TRBV19 to TRBJ1-1, with D tentatively TRBD1 (6 bases). This CDR3 region has 16 residues. The ends were cut back, 7 bases at V and 1 base at J, with 19 bases in the middle. From germline, CDR1 is LNHDA and CDR2 SQIVND (reference sequence). In nucleotides, the CDR3 is TGTGCCAGTACCGACCCCGCCGGGACACCGAACACTGAAGCTTTCTTT. Translated: CASTDPAGTPNTEAFF. The full variable domain, completed using reference TRBV19 and TRBJ1-1, is DGGITQSPKYLFRKEGQNVTLSCEQNLNHDAMYWYRQDPGQGLRLIYYSQIVNDFQKGDIAEGYSVSREKKESFPLTVTSAQKNPTAFYLCASTDPAGTPNTEAFFGQGTRLTVV.

This chain links TRBV7-2 with TRBJ1-1; the D is unclear. The germline V gene encodes CDR1 SGHTA and CDR2 FQGNSA. Trimming shortened V by 0 bases and J by 5 bases, and 16 bases separated the two germline ends. This CDR3 spans 16 amino acids. The CDR3 sequence: CASSLALITGETEAFF. The CDR3 DNA sequence: TGTGCCAGCAGCTTAGCGTTAATTACTGGGGAGACTGAAGCTTTCTTT.

The CDR3 here is CASSIRFGYGYTF. As DNA, the CDR3 is TGTGCCAGTAGTATCAGATTTGGCTATGGCTACACCTTC. The rearrangement uses TRBV19 and TRBJ1-2, with D unclear. Germline V gives CDR1 LNHDA, CDR2 SQIVND (reference sequence). This CDR3 comprises 13 residues. V lost 3 bases and J lost 4, with 9 bases in between. The whole variable domain, remainder taken from reference TRBV19 and TRBJ1-2, is DGGITQSPKYLFRKEGQNVTLSCEQNLNHDAMYWYRQDPGQGLRLIYYSQIVNDFQKGDIAEGYSVSREKKESFPLTVTSAQKNPTAFYLCASSIRFGYGYTFGSGTRLTVV.

The CDR3 nucleotides read TGTGCCAGCAGTGAAGGACTAGCGGGACCAGATACGCAGTATTTT. This translates into CASSEGLAGPDTQYF. The V call is TRBV6-1, the J call TRBJ2-3, with 11 bases identical to TRBD2. V lost 1 base, J lost 4 bases, and 1 base stayed unmatched. The CDR3 is made up of 15 amino acids. Germline CDR1 and CDR2: MNHNS and SASEGT.

The rearrangement links TRBV4-2 to TRBJ2-7; 10 bases agree with TRBD2. Germline V gene data show CDR1 as LGHNA and CDR2 as YNFKEQ. This CDR3 is built from 16 residues. After removal of 0 bases from V and 3 bases from J, the junction contained 5 bases not matched to a gene. CDR3 region: CASSQDWTSGNYEQYF. The CDR3 coding sequence is TGTGCCAGCAGCCAAGATTGGACTAGCGGAAACTACGAGCAGTACTTC.

This clone appeared a single time. V usage is TRBV30 and J usage is TRBJ1-5; D is ambiguous. Germline loops: CDR1 GTSNPN, CDR2 SVGIG (reference sequence). CDR3 length equals 12 residues. V gave up 5 bases and J gave up 4 bases, with 9 bases separating them. The CDR3 is CAWAQQNQPQHF. The CDR3 DNA follows: TGTGCCTGGGCACAGCAGAATCAGCCCCAGCATTTT.

The chain employs TRBV19 and TRBJ2-7; 7 nucleotides align to TRBD2. Trimming removed 1 base from V and 3 bases from J; junction bases left unmatched: 3. Germline lookup yields CDR1 LNHDA and CDR2 SQIVND (reference sequence). CDR3 length: 14 amino acids. The CDR3 loop is CASSIGGGSYEQYF. CDR3 in DNA: TGTGCCAGTAGTATAGGGGGCGGGAGCTACGAGCAGTACTTC. Looking up the rest from reference TRBV19 and TRBJ2-7 gives the full variable domain: DGGITQSPKYLFRKEGQNVTLSCEQNLNHDAMYWYRQDPGQGLRLIYYSQIVNDFQKGDIAEGYSVSREKKESFPLTVTSAQKNPTAFYLCASSIGGGSYEQYFGPGTRLTVT.

The chain joins TRBV10-3 to TRBJ1-1; no clear D gene. With 2 bases removed from V and 7 bases from J, the gap between germline ends came to 8 bases. CDR1 is ENHRY and CDR2 is SYGVKD in the germline V gene. The CDR3 extends over 12 amino acids. In nucleotides, the CDR3 is TGTGCCATCAGTGAGGGGAGTGGTGAAGCTTTCTTT. Translation gives CAISEGSGEAFF.

V usage is TRBV6-6 and J usage is TRBJ1-4; weak D call: TRBD1 (6 bases). The CDR3 consists of 15 residues. V lost 2 bases and J 7 bases, leaving 14 bases between the germline ends. Looked up from germline, CDR1 is MNHNY and CDR2 is SVGAGI (reference sequence). The CDR3 DNA reads as TGTGCCAGCAGTTACACGAACAGGGAGGGTGAAAAACTGTTTTTT. Its translation: CASSYTNREGEKLFF.

V is TRBV5-6 and J is TRBJ2-1, with 8 bases aligning to TRBD1. The germline V gene encodes CDR1 SGHDT and CDR2 YYEEEE. The CDR3 runs to 14 residues. Germline trimming cut 4 bases from V and 3 bases from J; bases unmatched to any gene: 3. The CDR3 region is CASSDDRGYNEQFF. CDR3 DNA: TGTGCCAGCAGCGATGACAGGGGCTACAATGAGCAGTTCTTC.

This chain links TRBV5-1 with TRBJ1-1; weak D call: TRBD1 (5 bases). Germline CDR1 is SGHRS and CDR2 is YFSETQ. V lost 7 bases and J lost 0, with 13 bases in between. CDR3 length: 14 residues. CDR3 in DNA: TGCGCCAGCGCCTTGGGGACGGTGAACACTGAAGCTTTCTTT. This encodes CASALGTVNTEAFF.

This chain connects TRBV13 to TRBJ1-4; TRBD1 matches at 10 bases. Germline V gene data show CDR1 as PRHDT and CDR2 as FYEKMQ (reference sequence). The CDR3 spans 12 residues. Unmatched junction bases numbered 3, after V lost 5 bases and J lost 12 bases. The CDR3 protein is CASSQDRGQLFF. The CDR3 DNA sequence: TGTGCCAGCAGCCAAGACAGGGGGCAACTGTTTTTT. The full variable domain, completed using reference TRBV13 and TRBJ1-4, is AAGVIQSPRHLIKEKRETATLKCYPIPRHDTVYWYQQGPGQDPQFLISFYEKMQSDKGSIPDRFSAQQFSDYHSELNMSSLELGDSALYFCASSQDRGQLFFGSGTQLSVL.